The rows below give T cell receptor beta chains drawn from one sample of a study of naive and memory T cell subsets. TCRdb reprocessed the UMI-ligation and nested PCR reads with MiXCR, giving one entry per CDR3 protein. The table records 150,000 or so distinct CDR3 sequences, about 23% of them present only once. Sequenced sample: naive CD4+ T cells from blood. These receptors were collected from a human donor in good health. CDR3s include the opening cysteine and the closing phenylalanine or tryptophan. Fields, in order: CDR3 protein, CDR3 DNA, D gene, clone size, J gene, V gene. A D gene is named only where the DNA matches it firmly. Clone size is not always given. Where it is, it says once, few, many or a class for expanded clones.

CASSTQWERYEQYF | TGTGCCAGCAGCACACAGTGGGAGCGGTACGAGCAGTACTTC | - | few | TRBJ2-7 | TRBV3-1
CASSLRGRGRFNYGYTF | TGTGCCAGCAGTTTGAGGGGCAGGGGGCGATTTAACTATGGCTACACCTTC | TRBD1 | - | TRBJ1-2 | TRBV12-3/TRBV12-4
CASSLGGATNEKLFF | TGTGCCAGCAGTTTGGGCGGCGCAACTAATGAAAAACTGTTTTTT | - | few | TRBJ1-4 | TRBV28
CASSTGGTDQETQYF | TGTGCCAGTAGTACCGGTGGGACAGATCAAGAGACCCAGTACTTC | TRBD1 | - | TRBJ2-5 | TRBV19
CSARAGKGAKNIQYF | TGCAGTGCTAGAGCGGGAAAGGGGGCCAAAAACATTCAGTACTTC | - | - | TRBJ2-4 | TRBV20-1
CASSLRRQQGEEAFF | TGCGCCAGCAGCTTGAGACGGCAACAGGGAGAGGAAGCTTTCTTT | - | - | TRBJ1-1 | TRBV5-1
CASSLPGTGGGYTF | TGTGCCAGCAGTCTCCCCGGGACAGGAGGAGGCTACACCTTC | TRBD1 | few | TRBJ1-2 | TRBV2
CASSLLTGVGQYF | TGCGCCAGCAGCCTCCTCACAGGCGTGGGGCAGTACTTC | - | - | TRBJ2-7 | TRBV4-1
CSVESSVVETQYF | TGCAGCGTCGAAAGTAGCGTGGTAGAGACCCAGTACTTC | - | - | TRBJ2-5 | TRBV29-1
CAWRERQGLMETQYF | TGTGCCTGGAGGGAACGACAGGGATTGATGGAGACCCAGTACTTC | TRBD1 | - | TRBJ2-5 | TRBV30
CASSKGHNEQFF | TGTGCCAGCAGCAAAGGCCACAATGAGCAGTTCTTC | - | - | TRBJ2-1 | TRBV11-2
CSVGFAGNTIYF | TGCAGCGTCGGTTTTGCGGGAAACACCATATATTTT | - | - | TRBJ1-3 | TRBV29-1
CASRQTGPGGYTF | TGTGCCAGCAGACAGACAGGTCCGGGTGGCTACACCTTC | - | - | TRBJ1-2 | TRBV11-2
CASLPVGRHEQFF | TGTGCCAGTCTCCCCGTGGGGCGCCATGAGCAGTTCTTC | - | few | TRBJ2-1 | TRBV19
CASSQDSMNTEAFF | TGTGCCAGCTCACAAGACAGCATGAACACTGAAGCTTTCTTT | - | - | TRBJ1-1 | TRBV18
CSVQGKLAGDEQYF | TGCAGCGTCCAAGGGAAGCTAGCGGGAGACGAGCAGTACTTC | TRBD2 | many | TRBJ2-7 | TRBV29-1
CASRPIGLAGGQFF | TGTGCCAGCAGGCCTATCGGACTAGCGGGAGGTCAGTTCTTC | TRBD2 | few | TRBJ2-1 | TRBV6-2/TRBV6-3
CASSPPSGSTDTQYF | TGTGCCAGCAGCCCCCCTAGCGGGAGCACAGATACGCAGTATTTT | TRBD2 | few | TRBJ2-3 | TRBV27
CASSPNDGTGGYEQYF | TGTGCCAGCAGCCCAAATGATGGGACAGGGGGCTACGAGCAGTACTTC | TRBD1 | few | TRBJ2-7 | TRBV9
CASSPYQDNQPQHF | TGTGCCAGCTCACCATACCAGGACAATCAGCCCCAGCATTTT | - | - | TRBJ1-5 | TRBV18
CASSVVEGSTDTQYF | TGTGCCAGCAGCGTAGTCGAGGGTTCGACAGATACGCAGTATTTT | - | - | TRBJ2-3 | TRBV9
CASSLEFGGGSRTYEQYF | TGCGCCAGCAGCTTGGAATTTGGTGGCGGGAGTAGGACCTACGAGCAGTACTTC | TRBD2 | - | TRBJ2-7 | TRBV5-1
CASSRLAGVQETQYF | TGCGCCAGCAGCCGACTAGCGGGAGTCCAAGAGACCCAGTACTTC | TRBD2 | few | TRBJ2-5 | TRBV5-1
CASSQDISNNSPLHF | TGCGCCAGCAGCCAAGATATTTCGAATAATTCACCCCTCCACTTT | - | many | TRBJ1-6 | TRBV4-3
CASSIRTSGRTDTQYF | TGTGCCAGCAGCATCCGGACTAGCGGTCGCACAGATACGCAGTATTTT | TRBD2 | - | TRBJ2-3 | TRBV7-9
CSVGPQPETQYF | TGCAGCGTTGGCCCCCAGCCGGAGACCCAGTACTTC | - | - | TRBJ2-5 | TRBV29-1
CSSSNRAGTGEQFF | TGCAGCTCCTCGAACCGGGCTGGGACGGGTGAGCAGTTCTTC | - | few | TRBJ2-1 | TRBV29-1
CASSQIGAAGSEQYF | TGTGCCAGCAGCCAAATTGGCGCTGCGGGATCCGAGCAGTACTTC | - | - | TRBJ2-7 | TRBV4-2
CASSLPLPPYEQYF | TGTGCCAGCAGCCTCCCCCTCCCACCCTACGAGCAGTACTTC | - | few | TRBJ2-7 | TRBV16
CASRQPGTGLFF | TGTGCCAGCAGGCAACCCGGGACAGGGCTGTTTTTT | TRBD1 | - | TRBJ2-2 | TRBV12-3/TRBV12-4
CASSYSRDEQFF | TGTGCCAGCAGTTACTCCAGGGATGAGCAGTTCTTC | - | many | TRBJ2-1 | TRBV6-2/TRBV6-3
CASSYSSWAGAFF | TGTGCCAGCAGTTACTCTTCCTGGGCCGGAGCTTTCTTT | - | few | TRBJ1-1 | TRBV6-5
CSAGVQGSGELFF | TGCAGCGCTGGAGTACAGGGATCCGGGGAGCTGTTTTTT | - | - | TRBJ2-2 | TRBV29-1
CASSHGRGRRSYNEQFF | TGCGCCAGCAGCCATGGGAGGGGCAGACGCTCCTACAATGAGCAGTTCTTC | TRBD2 | - | TRBJ2-1 | TRBV4-1
CATSDALLGNIQYF | TGTGCCACCAGTGATGCGTTACTAGGGAACATTCAGTACTTC | - | - | TRBJ2-4 | TRBV24-1
CASSGGTQIAEQFF | TGTGCCAGCAGCGGAGGGACCCAAATTGCTGAGCAGTTCTTC | - | many | TRBJ2-1 | TRBV7-2
CASSQGWGLKAGEQYF | TGCGCCAGCAGCCAAGGTTGGGGCTTGAAAGCAGGCGAGCAGTACTTC | - | - | TRBJ2-7 | TRBV4-1
CSERRGLFSFF | TGCAGCGAACGACGTGGGCTATTTTCTTTCTTT | - | few | TRBJ1-1 | TRBV29-1
CASSYSIWGWDSNTEAFF | TGTGCCAGCAGTTACTCGATTTGGGGTTGGGACTCGAACACTGAAGCTTTCTTT | - | - | TRBJ1-1 | TRBV6-5
CASSYPAAGSETQYF | TGTGCCAGCAGTTACCCCGCGGCGGGAAGCGAGACCCAGTACTTC | - | - | TRBJ2-5 | TRBV6-2/TRBV6-3
CASSDRRVPDTQYF | TGTGCCAGCAGTGATAGGAGGGTCCCAGATACGCAGTATTTT | - | few | TRBJ2-3 | TRBV2
CASSRSGQGGSGANVLTF | TGTGCCAGCAGCCGATCGGGACAGGGAGGCTCTGGGGCCAACGTCCTGACTTTC | TRBD1 | many | TRBJ2-6 | TRBV25-1
CASSSRGQPMDYGYTF | TGTGCCAGCAGTAGTCGGGGACAGCCCATGGACTATGGCTACACCTTC | TRBD1 | - | TRBJ1-2 | TRBV12-3/TRBV12-4
CASSLPRLAGVNEQFF | TGTGCCAGCAGCCTCCCCAGGCTAGCGGGAGTCAATGAGCAGTTCTTC | TRBD2 | many | TRBJ2-1 | TRBV11-2
CSVNRGTLPETQYF | TGCAGCGTTAACCGGGGGACCCTCCCAGAGACCCAGTACTTC | - | many | TRBJ2-5 | TRBV29-1
CASSSEVFWETQYF | TGCGCCAGCAGCTCGGAAGTTTTTTGGGAGACCCAGTACTTC | - | - | TRBJ2-5 | TRBV5-1